The T cell receptor (beta chain) described here comes from a study of identical twins. Regarding the study as a whole: In cord blood, abundant beta clonotypes had fewer insertions; memory showed no trend. For zero-insertion analyses, partial confounding could come from invariant MAIT and iNKT cells.

CDR1 is SGHRS, CDR2 YFSETQ, per germline. V lost 5 bases to trimming and J lost 5 bases, with 10 bases between them. The CDR3 has 12 residues. Unique molecular identifiers were present on cDNA, and template switching added a universal primer site. In TCRdb, the 5' RACE reads were re-called with MiXCR into one record per CDR3 protein. The table shows 140,000 to 150,000 distinct CDR3 sequences, with 3% to 4% occurring only once. Healthy Caucasians were all of the donors. This clonotype has at least ten counts. Its antigen is still unknown. This TCR was recovered from a man between 18 and 35 years old in good health. This chain connects TRBV5-1 to TRBJ2-5; the D gene is possibly TRBD2 (5 bases). Input material: memory T cells sorted from blood. The CDR3 DNA follows: TGCGCCAGCAGTGAGGGCTTGGAGACCCAGTACTTC. As protein: CASSEGLETQYF.